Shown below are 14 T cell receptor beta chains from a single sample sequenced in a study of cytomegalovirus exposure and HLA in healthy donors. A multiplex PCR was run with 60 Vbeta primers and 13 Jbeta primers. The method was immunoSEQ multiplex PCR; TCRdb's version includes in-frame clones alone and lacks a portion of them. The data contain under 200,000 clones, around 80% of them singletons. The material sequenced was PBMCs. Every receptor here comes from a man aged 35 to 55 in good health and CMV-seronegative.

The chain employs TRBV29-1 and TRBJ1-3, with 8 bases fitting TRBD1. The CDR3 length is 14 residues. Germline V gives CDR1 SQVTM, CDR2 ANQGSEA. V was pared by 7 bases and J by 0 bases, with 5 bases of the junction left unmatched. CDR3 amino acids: CSATTGGSGNTIYF. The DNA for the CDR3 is TGCAGCGCCACTACAGGGGGCTCTGGAAACACCATATATTTT.

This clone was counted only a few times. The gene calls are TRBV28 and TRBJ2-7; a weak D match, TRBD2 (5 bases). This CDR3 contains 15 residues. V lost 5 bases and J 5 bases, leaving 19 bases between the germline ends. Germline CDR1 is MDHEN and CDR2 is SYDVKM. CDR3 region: CASSQLRRNIDEQYF. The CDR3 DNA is TGTGCCAGCAGTCAACTTAGGAGGAATATCGACGAGCAGTACTTC.

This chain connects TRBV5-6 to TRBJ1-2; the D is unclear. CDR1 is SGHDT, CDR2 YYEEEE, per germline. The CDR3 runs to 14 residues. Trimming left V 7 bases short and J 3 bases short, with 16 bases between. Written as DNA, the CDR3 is TGTGCCAGCCGATCACAAAGGCGGCACTATGGCTACACCTTC. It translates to CASRSQRRHYGYTF. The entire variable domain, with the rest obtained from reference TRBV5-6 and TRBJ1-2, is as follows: DAGVTQSPTHLIKTRGQQVTLRCSPKSGHDTVSWYQQALGQGPQFIFQYYEEEERQRGNFPDRFSGHQFPNYSSELNVNALLLGDSALYLCASRSQRRHYGYTFGSGTRLTVV.

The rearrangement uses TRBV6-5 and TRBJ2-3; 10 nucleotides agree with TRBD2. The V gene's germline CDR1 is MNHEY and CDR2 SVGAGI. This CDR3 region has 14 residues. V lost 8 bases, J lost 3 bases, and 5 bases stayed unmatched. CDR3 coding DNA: TGTGCCAGCTCGGGGACTAGCGAAACAGATACGCAGTATTTT. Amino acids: CASSGTSETDTQYF.

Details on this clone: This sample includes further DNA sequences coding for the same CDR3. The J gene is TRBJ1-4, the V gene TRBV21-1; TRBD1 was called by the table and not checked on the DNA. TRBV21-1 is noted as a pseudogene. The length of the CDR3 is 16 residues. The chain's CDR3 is CASRSLSRGRNEKLFF. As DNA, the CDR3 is TGTGCCAGCAGATCGCTCTCCAGGGGGCGTAATGAAAAACTGTTTTTT.

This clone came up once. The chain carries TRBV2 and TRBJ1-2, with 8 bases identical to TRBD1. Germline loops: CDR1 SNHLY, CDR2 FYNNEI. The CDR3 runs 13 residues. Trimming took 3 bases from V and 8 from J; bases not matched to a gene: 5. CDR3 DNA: TGTGCCAGCAGTGAGACAGGGGTTGGGGGCTACACCTTC. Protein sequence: CASSETGVGGYTF.

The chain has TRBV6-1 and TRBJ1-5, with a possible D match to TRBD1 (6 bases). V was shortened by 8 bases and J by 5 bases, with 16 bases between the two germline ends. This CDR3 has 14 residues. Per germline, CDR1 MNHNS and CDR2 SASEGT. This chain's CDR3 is CASATGNIDQPQHF. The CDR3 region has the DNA TGTGCCAGCGCCACAGGGAATATAGATCAGCCCCAGCATTTT.

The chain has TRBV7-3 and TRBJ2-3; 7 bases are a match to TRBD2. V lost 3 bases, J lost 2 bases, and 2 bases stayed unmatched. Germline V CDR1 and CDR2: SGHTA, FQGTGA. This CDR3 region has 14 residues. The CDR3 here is CASSFSGPTDTQYF. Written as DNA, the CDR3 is TGTGCCAGCAGCTTTAGCGGGCCCACAGATACGCAGTATTTT.

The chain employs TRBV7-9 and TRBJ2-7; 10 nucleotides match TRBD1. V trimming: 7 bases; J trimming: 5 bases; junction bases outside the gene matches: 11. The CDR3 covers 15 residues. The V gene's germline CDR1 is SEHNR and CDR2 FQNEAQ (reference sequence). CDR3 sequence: CASIRGQGYFNEQYF. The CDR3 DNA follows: TGTGCCAGCATCCGGGGACAGGGGTATTTCAACGAGCAGTACTTC. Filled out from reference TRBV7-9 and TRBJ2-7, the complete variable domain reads DTGVSQNPRHKITKRGQNVTFRCDPISEHNRLYWYRQTLGQGPEFLTYFQNEAQLEKSRLLSDRFSAERPKGSFSTLEIQRTEQGDSAMYLCASIRGQGYFNEQYFGPGTRLTVT.

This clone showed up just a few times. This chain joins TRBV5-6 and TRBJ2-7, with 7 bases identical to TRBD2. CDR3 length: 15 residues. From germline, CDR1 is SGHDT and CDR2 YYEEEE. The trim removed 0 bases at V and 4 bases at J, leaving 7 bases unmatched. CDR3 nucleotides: TGTGCCAGCAGCTTGGGTGCCCGGGGAGGGTACGAGCAGTACTTC. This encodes CASSLGARGGYEQYF. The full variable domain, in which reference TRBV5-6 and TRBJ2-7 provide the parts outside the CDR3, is DAGVTQSPTHLIKTRGQQVTLRCSPKSGHDTVSWYQQALGQGPQFIFQYYEEEERQRGNFPDRFSGHQFPNYSSELNVNALLLGDSALYLCASSLGARGGYEQYFGPGTRLTVT.

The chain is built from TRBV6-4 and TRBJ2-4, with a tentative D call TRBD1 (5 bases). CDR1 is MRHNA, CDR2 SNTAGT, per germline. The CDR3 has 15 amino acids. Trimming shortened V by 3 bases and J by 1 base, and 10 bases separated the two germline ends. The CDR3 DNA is TGTGCCAGCAGTGAATCTGGGGCGGCCAAAAACATTCAGTACTTC. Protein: CASSESGAAKNIQYF.

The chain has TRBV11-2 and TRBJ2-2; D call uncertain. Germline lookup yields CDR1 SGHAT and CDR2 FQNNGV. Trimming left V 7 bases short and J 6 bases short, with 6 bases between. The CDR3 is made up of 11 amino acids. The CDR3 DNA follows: TGTGCCAGCACCTTCTCCGGGGAGCTGTTTTTT. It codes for CASTFSGELFF.

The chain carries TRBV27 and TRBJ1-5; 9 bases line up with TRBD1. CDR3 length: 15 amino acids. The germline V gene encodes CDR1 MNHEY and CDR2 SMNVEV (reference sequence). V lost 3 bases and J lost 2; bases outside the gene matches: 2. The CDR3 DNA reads TGTGCCAGCAGTTTTACAGGGGGCGGCAATCAGCCCCAGCATTTT. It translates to CASSFTGGGNQPQHF.

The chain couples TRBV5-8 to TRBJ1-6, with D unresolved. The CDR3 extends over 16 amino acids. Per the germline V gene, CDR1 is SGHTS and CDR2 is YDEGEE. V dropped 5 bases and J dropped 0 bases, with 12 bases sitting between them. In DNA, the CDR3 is TGTGCCAGCAGGATTAGAGCGGGCTCCTATAATTCACCCCTCCACTTT. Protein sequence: CASRIRAGSYNSPLHF.